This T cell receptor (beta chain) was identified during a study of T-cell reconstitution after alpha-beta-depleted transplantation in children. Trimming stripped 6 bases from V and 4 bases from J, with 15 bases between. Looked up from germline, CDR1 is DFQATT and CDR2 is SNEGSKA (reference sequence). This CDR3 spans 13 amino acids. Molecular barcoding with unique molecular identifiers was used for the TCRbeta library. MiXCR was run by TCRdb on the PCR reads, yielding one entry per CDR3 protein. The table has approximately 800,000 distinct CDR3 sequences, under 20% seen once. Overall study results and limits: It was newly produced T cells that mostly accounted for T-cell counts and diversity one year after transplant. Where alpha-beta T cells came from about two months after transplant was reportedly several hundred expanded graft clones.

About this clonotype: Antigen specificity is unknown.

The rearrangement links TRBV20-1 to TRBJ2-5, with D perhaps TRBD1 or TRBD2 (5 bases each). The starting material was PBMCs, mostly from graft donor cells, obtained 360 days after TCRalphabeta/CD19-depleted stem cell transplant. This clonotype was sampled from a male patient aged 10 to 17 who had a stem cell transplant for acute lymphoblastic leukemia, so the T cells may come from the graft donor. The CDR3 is CSAFGTGPETQYF. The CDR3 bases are TGCAGTGCCTTTGGGACCGGGCCAGAGACCCAGTACTTC.